The next 21 T cell receptor beta chains were all read from a single sample in a study of beta chain features in type 1 diabetes. TCRB transcripts that were expressed got sequenced, as all of the isolated RNA had been reverse transcribed. Measured with immunoSEQ multiplex PCR; TCRdb has only the in-frame clones, and not every one. The table lists around 180,000 clones, roughly an eighth of them singletons. Input material: central memory CD4+ T cells from blood. The receptors shown here come from a woman in her late teens or twenties in good health.

Here the CDR3 reads CASMEETQYF. In DNA form, the CDR3 reads TGCGCCAGCATGGAGGAGACCCAGTACTTC. This chain connects TRBV10-2 to TRBJ2-5; D is unclear. Per the germline V gene, CDR1 is WSHSY and CDR2 is SAAADI. The CDR3 loop spans 10 amino acids. The V gene lost 7 bases and the J gene lost 5 bases, with 5 bases spanning the gap.

The J gene is TRBJ2-4, the V gene TRBV15; 8 bases are shared with TRBD2. V trimming: 1 base; J trimming: 4 bases; junction bases outside the gene matches: 3. The germline V gene encodes CDR1 LNHNV and CDR2 YYDKDF (reference sequence). This CDR3 comprises 15 residues. The DNA of the CDR3 is TGTGCCACCAGCAGAGGGTCGGGAGGGAAAAACATTCAGTACTTC. This translates into CATSRGSGGKNIQYF.

This CDR3 reads CSVPASGANVLTF. The CDR3 coding sequence is TGCAGCGTTCCTGCGTCTGGGGCCAACGTCCTGACTTTC. The chain couples TRBV29-1 to TRBJ2-6; no clear D. CDR3 size: 13 residues. V was pared by 5 bases and J by 1 base, with 6 bases between. The germline CDR1 and CDR2 sequences are SQVTM and ANQGSEA.

Points on this clone: In the same sample, other DNA sequences code for this CDR3. The chain couples TRBV18 to TRBJ2-7; 7 nucleotides line up with TRBD1. CDR3 length equals 12 residues. The germline V gene encodes CDR1 KGHSH and CDR2 LQKENI. V trimming: 3 bases; J trimming: 4 bases; junction bases outside the gene matches: 0. CDR3 sequence: CASSPDRYEQYF. CDR3 nucleotide sequence: TGTGCCAGCTCACCGGACAGGTACGAGCAGTACTTC.

The CDR3 reads CASSLGESEQYF. As DNA, the CDR3 is TGTGCCAGCAGCTTAGGTGAGAGCGAGCAGTACTTC. The chain joins TRBV7-2 to TRBJ2-7, with D uncertain. The germline gives CDR1 SGHTA, CDR2 FQGNSA. V lost 1 base and J lost 6, with 7 bases in between. The CDR3 totals 12 residues.

This clone was counted only a few times. The chain couples TRBV11-2 to TRBJ1-2, with D maybe TRBD1 (5 bases). V lost 0 bases, J lost 8 bases, and 19 bases lay in between. The CDR3 is made up of 16 amino acids. Germline CDR1 reads SGHAT; CDR2 reads FQNNGV. This CDR3 reads CASSLDYSREALGYTF. The CDR3 region has the DNA TGTGCCAGCAGCTTAGATTACTCCAGGGAGGCTCTCGGCTACACCTTC.

This clone has a handful of counts. This chain connects TRBV30 to TRBJ2-3, with TRBD2 identical over 12 bases. V dropped 4 bases and J dropped 0; count of bases not matched to a gene: 11. Germline loops: CDR1 GTSNPN, CDR2 SVGIG (reference sequence). This CDR3 has 18 residues. The CDR3: CAWTLPLAGGLSTDTQYF. In nucleotides, the CDR3 is TGTGCCTGGACCCTGCCCCTAGCGGGAGGGCTTAGCACAGATACGCAGTATTTT.

CDR3 protein: CASSPTIRDRYEQYF. In nucleotides, the CDR3 is TGTGCCAGCAGCCCTACAATCCGGGACAGGTACGAGCAGTACTTC. This chain links TRBV7-9 with TRBJ2-7; 8 bases agree with TRBD1. The V segment lost 5 bases and the J segment 4 bases; nucleotides outside the gene matches: 10. The CDR3 has 15 amino acids. Germline lookup yields CDR1 SEHNR and CDR2 FQNEAQ (reference sequence).

The chain couples TRBV10-3 to TRBJ2-1, with 12 bases that match TRBD2. The CDR3 spans 16 residues. With 4 bases clipped from V and 8 bases from J, the junction kept 9 bases outside the gene matches. Germline V gives CDR1 ENHRY, CDR2 SYGVKD. The CDR3 region has the DNA TGTGCCATCAGTGGCCAGACTAGCGGGAGTTTAGATGAGCAGTTCTTC. Residues: CAISGQTSGSLDEQFF.

V and J are TRBV10-3 and TRBJ1-1; D gene ambiguous. The CDR3 runs 12 residues. Germline CDR1 ENHRY, CDR2 SYGVKD. V was clipped by 11 bases and J by 0 bases, with 10 bases between them. In DNA form, the CDR3 reads TGTGCCTCGTCACAACTGAACACTGAAGCTTTCTTT. Protein product: CASSQLNTEAFF.

In the case of this clone: Other nucleotide sequences from this sample produce the same CDR3. The chain combines TRBV18 with TRBJ2-5; D is ambiguous. The CDR3 is 14 residues long. Germline V lookup: CDR1 KGHSH, CDR2 LQKENI. Trimming took 0 bases from V and 2 from J, leaving 7 bases between them. The CDR3 protein is CASSPPSLQETQYF. CDR3 nucleotides: TGTGCCAGCTCACCACCGAGTCTGCAAGAGACCCAGTACTTC. Full variable domain (rest looked up from reference TRBV18 and TRBJ2-5): NAGVMQNPRHLVRRRGQEARLRCSPMKGHSHVYWYRQLPEEGLKFMVYLQKENIIDESGMPKERFSAEFPKEGPSILRIQQVVRGDSAAYFCASSPPSLQETQYFGPGTRLLVL.

The rearrangement joins TRBV5-1 to TRBJ2-7; 8 nucleotides match TRBD2. The junction had 7 bases not matched to a gene; V was cut back by 1 base and J by 4 bases. CDR3 size: 15 residues. Germline V lookup: CDR1 SGHRS, CDR2 YFSETQ. The CDR3 sequence: CASSLLSGGPYEQYF. CDR3 coding DNA: TGCGCCAGCAGCTTGTTATCGGGAGGGCCGTACGAGCAGTACTTC.

This clone appeared a few times. The chain recombines TRBV10-3 with TRBJ2-7; D possibly corresponds to TRBD1 (5 bases). V lost 10 bases, J lost 0 bases, and 16 bases lay in between. The CDR3 consists of 14 residues. Germline lookup yields CDR1 ENHRY and CDR2 SYGVKD. In nucleotides, the CDR3 is TGTGCCACCGCCCGTCGACAGAGCTCCTACGAGCAGTACTTC. It yields the protein CATARRQSSYEQYF.

This clone appeared a few times. The chain is built from TRBV28 and TRBJ2-2; unclear D gene. Germline V CDR1 and CDR2: MDHEN, SYDVKM. This CDR3 has 13 amino acids. Trimming shortened V by 4 bases and J by 2 bases, and 5 bases separated the two germline ends. The CDR3 loop reads CASSSINTGELFF. The CDR3 nucleotides are TGTGCCAGCAGTTCCATTAACACCGGGGAGCTGTTTTTT. The variable domain in full, completed from reference TRBV28 and TRBJ2-2, reads DVKVTQSSRYLVKRTGEKVFLECVQDMDHENMFWYRQDPGLGLRLIYFSYDVKMKEKGDIPEGYSVSREKKERFSLILESASTNQTSMYLCASSSINTGELFFGEGSRLTVL.

V and J are TRBV6-5 and TRBJ2-1; 8 bases are a match to TRBD1. The CDR3 contains 13 residues. V shed 10 bases and J 2 bases; nucleotides not matched to a gene: 4. The V gene's germline CDR1 is MNHEY and CDR2 SVGAGI. Written as DNA, the CDR3 is TGTGCCACCCGACAGGGGACCTACAATGAGCAGTTCTTC. Amino acid sequence: CATRQGTYNEQFF.

The CDR3 protein is CASSQVDLGLQRGEQYF. In nucleotides, the CDR3 is TGCGCCAGCAGCCAAGTCGATTTGGGACTACAAAGGGGCGAGCAGTACTTC. The genes are TRBV4-3 and TRBJ2-7; the match to TRBD2 covers 7 bases. Looked up from germline, CDR1 is LGHNA and CDR2 is YSLEER. The CDR3 is made up of 17 amino acids. With V trimmed by 1 base and J by 6 bases, 15 bases remained unmatched.

This clone was seen more than once but under ten times. The rearrangement uses TRBV30 and TRBJ2-7; the D is unclear. This CDR3 contains 12 residues. V gave up 4 bases and J gave up 3 bases, with 10 bases separating them. The germline CDR1 and CDR2 sequences are GTSNPN and SVGIG (reference sequence). The CDR3 DNA reads as TGTGCCTGGATGCGGCGGAACTACGAGCAGTACTTC. It encodes CAWMRRNYEQYF.

This rearrangement joins TRBV6-4 to TRBJ2-1; TRBD2 might be the D (5 bases). The CDR3 is 16 residues long. The V gene's germline CDR1 is MRHNA and CDR2 SNTAGT. The V and J ends lost 6 bases and 2 bases respectively, with 17 bases between them. The CDR3 DNA sequence: TGTGCCAGCAGAACCAAAGGACTCTTGACCTACAATGAGCAGTTCTTC. Its translation: CASRTKGLLTYNEQFF.

This clone was detected only a few times. The chain employs TRBV4-2 and TRBJ2-2, with 14 bases aligning to TRBD2. The V segment lost 0 bases and the J segment 9 bases; nucleotides outside the gene matches: 12. This CDR3 comprises 19 residues. The germline V gene has CDR1 LGHNA and CDR2 YNFKEQ. The CDR3 DNA is TGTGCCAGCAGCCAAGATCAGACTAGCGGGAGGGCCGGGGCCCGGGAGCTGTTTTTT. This codes for CASSQDQTSGRAGARELFF.

This clone was picked up a small number of times. The rearrangement joins TRBV6-1 to TRBJ2-5; weak D call: TRBD1 (6 bases). Trimming cost V 7 bases and J 3 bases, with 12 bases left between them. This CDR3 comprises 13 residues. Germline V gene lookup returns CDR1 MNHNS and CDR2 SASEGT. The CDR3 DNA reads as TGTGCCAGCAAGAGAACAGGGAAAGAGACCCAGTACTTC. This encodes CASKRTGKETQYF.

The gene calls are TRBV10-3 and TRBJ2-1; D uncertain. This CDR3 is 11 amino acids long. The V end was cut by 10 bases, the J end by 5 bases, with 9 bases between. Germline CDR1 reads ENHRY; CDR2 reads SYGVKD. Here the CDR3 reads CANPPDNEQFF. CDR3 sequence (DNA): TGTGCCAATCCCCCAGACAATGAGCAGTTCTTC.